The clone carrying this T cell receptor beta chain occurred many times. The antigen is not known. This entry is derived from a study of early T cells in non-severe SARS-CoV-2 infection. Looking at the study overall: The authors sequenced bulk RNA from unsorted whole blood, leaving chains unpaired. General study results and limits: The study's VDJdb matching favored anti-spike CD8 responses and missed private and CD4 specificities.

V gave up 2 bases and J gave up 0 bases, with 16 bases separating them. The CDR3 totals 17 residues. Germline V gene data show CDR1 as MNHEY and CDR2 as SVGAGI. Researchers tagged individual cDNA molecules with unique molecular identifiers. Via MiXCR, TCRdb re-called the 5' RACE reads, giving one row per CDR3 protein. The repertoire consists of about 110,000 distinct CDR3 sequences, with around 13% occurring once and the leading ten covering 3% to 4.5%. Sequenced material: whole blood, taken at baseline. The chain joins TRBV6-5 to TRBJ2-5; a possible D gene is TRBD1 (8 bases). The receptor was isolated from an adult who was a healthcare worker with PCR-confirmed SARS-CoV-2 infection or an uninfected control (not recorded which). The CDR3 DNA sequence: TGTGCCAGCAGTTACACAGACAGGGGAGGGTACCAAGAGACCCAGTACTTC. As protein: CASSYTDRGGYQETQYF.